A single sample is the source of the 22 T cell receptor beta chains below, sequenced in a study of breast tumors, draining lymph nodes, adjacent tissues. Axillary draining lymph nodes of breast cancer patients supplied the node samples. TCRdb used MiXCR to reprocess the multiplex PCR reads, holding one entry per CDR3 protein. Among about 130,000 distinct CDR3 sequences listed, 21% were seen once. The material sequenced was axillary lymph node tissue. Receptor source: a female donor with breast cancer. Some clones in this sample may be carry-over from other donors' samples.

To note about this clonotype: A read error may explain this, as a much larger clone is one base away. The chain employs TRBV19 and TRBJ2-7; D gene ambiguous. There are 13 residues in the CDR3. Germline V CDR1 and CDR2: LNHDA, SQIVND (reference sequence). Deletions cut 8 bases from V and 5 bases from J, with 16 bases between. In DNA form, the CDR3 reads TGTGCCAGTGGTAATGGGTTTCCCAACGAGCAGTACTTC. Translation: CASGNGFPNEQYF.

This clonotype was counted only a few times. A read error is possible here, since a much larger clone lies one base away. The chain uses TRBV7-9 and TRBJ2-1; maybe TRBD1 (6 bases). The CDR3 spans 16 residues. CDR1 is SEHNR, CDR2 FQNEAQ, per germline (reference sequence). The chain's CDR3 is CTSSLGLGAGSNEQFF. DNA for the CDR3: TGTACCAGCAGCTTAGGGCTGGGGGCAGGCTCGAATGAGCAGTTCTTC.

This chain connects TRBV25-1 to TRBJ2-7, with D possibly matching TRBD2 (6 bases). V was trimmed by 3 bases and J by 7 bases, leaving 19 bases between them. Germline CDR1 is MGHDK and CDR2 is SYGVNS. The CDR3 consists of 15 residues. CDR3 sequence: CASSDRRDPFREQYF. CDR3 coding DNA: TGTGCCAGCAGTGATCGGAGGGACCCCTTTAGAGAGCAGTACTTC.

The chain joins TRBV2 to TRBJ1-5, with D hard to call. CDR1 SNHLY and CDR2 FYNNEI come from the germline V gene. The ends were cut back, 7 bases at V and 2 bases at J, with 15 bases in the middle. CDR3 size: 15 residues. CDR3 sequence: CASTDRRPGNQPQHF. In DNA, the CDR3 is TGTGCCAGCACCGATAGAAGACCGGGCAATCAGCCCCAGCATTTT.

In this sample, this clonotype turned up many times. The chain joins TRBV9 to TRBJ2-2; no clear D gene. The CDR3 is 11 amino acids. V lost 7 bases and J lost 7, with 8 bases in between. Per the germline V gene, CDR1 is SGDLS and CDR2 is YYNGEE. The CDR3 sequence: CASSRFGELFF. CDR3 nucleotides: TGTGCCAGCTCCCGGTTCGGGGAGCTGTTTTTT.

This clonotype was counted many times. The rearrangement uses TRBV20-1 and TRBJ2-5; D is perhaps TRBD2 (6 bases). This CDR3 contains 13 residues. V lost 5 bases and J 5 bases, leaving 15 bases between the germline ends. Germline CDR1 is DFQATT and CDR2 is SNEGSKA (reference sequence). The CDR3 is CSASLGGVETQYF. The CDR3 nucleotides read TGCAGTGCTTCATTAGGAGGGGTGGAGACCCAGTACTTC.

This clonotype was counted many times. This chain uses TRBV29-1 with TRBJ2-1; D gene uncertain. Trimming stripped 2 bases from V and 8 bases from J, with 7 bases between. Germline CDR1 and CDR2: SQVTM and ANQGSEA. This CDR3 has 11 residues. For the CDR3, the DNA is TGCAGCGTTGAATCTCTGCATGAGCAGTTCTTC. It codes for CSVESLHEQFF.

Concerning this clonotype: A read error may account for a junction end that differs from germline. The chain has TRBV3-1 and TRBJ2-5, with 10 positions matching TRBD2. The CDR3 is 19 amino acids. Germline V lookup: CDR1 LGHDT, CDR2 YNNKEL (reference sequence). The CDR3 DNA is TGTGCCAGCAGCCAGTGGGGGCTAGCGGGAGCCGGAATAGGAGAGACCCAGTCCTTC. This encodes CASSQWGLAGAGIGETQSF.

For this clonotype: This sequence may be a read error, since a much larger clone differs from it by one base. This chain connects TRBV19 to TRBJ1-5, with no clear D. The CDR3 covers 13 residues. CDR1 is LNHDA, CDR2 SQIVND, per germline (reference sequence). The V and J ends lost 0 bases and 6 bases respectively, with 6 bases between them. The CDR3 bases are TGTGCCAGTAGTATAGATGGGTTTCAGCCCCAGCATTTT. Translation: CASSIDGFQPQHF.

As to this clonotype: This could be a read error, since a much larger clone is one nucleotide away. This chain connects TRBV27 to TRBJ2-1; 7 nucleotides match TRBD1. CDR3 size: 16 residues. The germline V gene encodes CDR1 MNHEY and CDR2 SMNVEV (reference sequence). V trimming: 0 bases; J trimming: 5 bases; junction bases outside the gene matches: 7. The CDR3 DNA follows: TGTGCCAGCAGTTTATCCCGTATCGGGACAGACAATGAGCAGTTCTTC. This translates into CASSLSRIGTDNEQFF.

This clonotype was seen many times. V gene TRBV20-1 combines with J gene TRBJ1-2; 7 bases map to TRBD1. After removal of 1 base from V and 3 bases from J, the junction contained 2 bases not matched to a gene. Per the germline V gene, CDR1 is DFQATT and CDR2 is SNEGSKA (reference sequence). The CDR3 runs 13 residues. The CDR3, as DNA: TGCAGTGCTAGAGCAGACAGGGACTATGGCTACACCTTC. Protein sequence: CSARADRDYGYTF.

This clonotype was seen ten or more times. The chain has TRBV9 and TRBJ1-3; D not certain. The CDR3 length is 14 residues. CDR1 and CDR2 (germline): SGDLS, YYNGEE. V lost 2 bases and J lost 1, with 7 bases in between. The CDR3 nucleotides are TGTGCCAGCAGCGTCTGGGATTCTGGAAACACCATATATTTT. This codes for CASSVWDSGNTIYF.

Many counts were recorded for this clonotype. Its ends do not fully match the called genes, so a read error is possible. DNA for the CDR3: TGTGCTAGCAGCTTAGCCCGGACAGCTGAGCAGTTCTTC. Protein sequence: CASSLARTAEQFF. The chain joins TRBV7-7 to TRBJ2-1; weak D call: TRBD1 (6 bases). From germline, CDR1 is SSHAT and CDR2 FNYEAQ (reference sequence). CDR3 length: 13 amino acids.

The sample holds many counts of this clonotype. This chain's CDR3 is CSVAPIGQRGEKLFF. The CDR3 DNA is TGCAGCGTTGCTCCAATCGGGCAGCGGGGTGAAAAACTGTTTTTT. This sequence joins TRBV29-1 and TRBJ1-4, with no clear D. The length of the CDR3 is 15 residues. CDR1 is SQVTM, CDR2 ANQGSEA, per germline. Trimming took off 4 bases at V and 7 bases at J, with 19 bases between the two ends.

This clonotype was recorded at least ten times. This rearrangement joins TRBV6-1 to TRBJ2-6; D gene uncertain. CDR1 MNHNS and CDR2 SASEGT come from the germline V gene. Trimming left V 11 bases short and J 4 bases short, with 12 bases between. This CDR3 comprises 13 residues. In DNA form, the CDR3 reads TGTGCCGGTCAGAGGTTCGGGGCCAACGTCCTGACTTTC. The encoded protein is CAGQRFGANVLTF.

This clonotype was detected ten times or more. The rearrangement uses TRBV30 and TRBJ2-1, with 7 bases that match TRBD1. With V trimmed by 5 bases and J by 10 bases, 8 bases remained unmatched. The CDR3 extends over 12 amino acids. Germline CDR1 reads GTSNPN; CDR2 reads SVGIG (reference sequence). The CDR3 DNA is TGTGCCTGGTCGCTCGGCAGGGGGGAGCAGTTCTTC. Its protein product is CAWSLGRGEQFF.

This chain joins TRBV6-2 or TRBV6-3 and TRBJ2-1; no clear D gene. Germline V CDR1 and CDR2: MNHEY, SVGEGT. The CDR3 is made up of 17 amino acids. V shed 2 bases and J shed 6 bases, with 20 bases lying between them. This CDR3 reads CASSYPMGRVTFNEQFF. Written as DNA, the CDR3 is TGTGCCAGCAGTTACCCGATGGGCCGCGTAACGTTCAATGAGCAGTTCTTC.

Notes on this clonotype: A single base separates this from a much larger clone, so it may be a read error. The chain combines TRBV5-6 with TRBJ2-7, with a tentative D call TRBD2 (6 bases). Trimming removed 4 bases from V and 3 bases from J, with 11 bases in between. The germline V gene encodes CDR1 SGHDT and CDR2 YYEEEE. The CDR3 sequence is 13 residues long. CDR3 coding DNA: TGTGCCAGCAGCGTGGGACTCTGCTACGAGCAGTACTTC. Protein: CASSVGLCYEQYF.

The sample holds many counts of this clonotype. The gene calls are TRBV6-1 and TRBJ2-3, with TRBD2 identical over 9 bases. After removal of 4 bases from V and 5 bases from J, the junction contained 10 bases not matched to a gene. The CDR3 loop spans 16 amino acids. Germline V CDR1 and CDR2: MNHNS, SASEGT. This CDR3 is CASSGIAGDDIDTQYF. In nucleotides, the CDR3 is TGTGCCAGCAGTGGGATAGCGGGAGATGATATAGATACGCAGTATTTT.

This clonotype was counted at least ten times. DNA of the CDR3: TGTGCCAGCAGAAAAGGGACAGAGCAAAAACTGTTTTTT. It encodes CASRKGTEQKLFF. V gene TRBV5-4 combines with J gene TRBJ1-4, with 7 positions matching TRBD1. V lost 5 bases to trimming and J lost 9 bases; unmatched junction nucleotides: 7. This CDR3 is built from 13 residues. Germline V lookup: CDR1 SGHNT, CDR2 YYREEE (reference sequence).

The genes are TRBV4-1 and TRBJ2-5, with TRBD2 matching over 10 bases. The germline V gene has CDR1 MGHRA and CDR2 YSYEKL. Trimming took 2 bases from V and 4 from J; bases not matched to a gene: 10. The CDR3 spans 17 residues. The CDR3 nucleotides are TGCGCCAGCAGCCAAAGGTCCCGTGGGACTAGCGTAGAGACCCAGTACTTC. Its translation: CASSQRSRGTSVETQYF.

This chain links TRBV6-4 with TRBJ1-3; D remains unclear. The germline CDR1 and CDR2 sequences are MRHNA and SNTAGT. V dropped 0 bases and J dropped 4 bases, with 7 bases sitting between them. The CDR3 has 14 residues. The CDR3 here is CASSDSVGGNTIYF. CDR3 bases: TGTGCCAGCAGTGACTCGGTAGGCGGAAACACCATATATTTT.